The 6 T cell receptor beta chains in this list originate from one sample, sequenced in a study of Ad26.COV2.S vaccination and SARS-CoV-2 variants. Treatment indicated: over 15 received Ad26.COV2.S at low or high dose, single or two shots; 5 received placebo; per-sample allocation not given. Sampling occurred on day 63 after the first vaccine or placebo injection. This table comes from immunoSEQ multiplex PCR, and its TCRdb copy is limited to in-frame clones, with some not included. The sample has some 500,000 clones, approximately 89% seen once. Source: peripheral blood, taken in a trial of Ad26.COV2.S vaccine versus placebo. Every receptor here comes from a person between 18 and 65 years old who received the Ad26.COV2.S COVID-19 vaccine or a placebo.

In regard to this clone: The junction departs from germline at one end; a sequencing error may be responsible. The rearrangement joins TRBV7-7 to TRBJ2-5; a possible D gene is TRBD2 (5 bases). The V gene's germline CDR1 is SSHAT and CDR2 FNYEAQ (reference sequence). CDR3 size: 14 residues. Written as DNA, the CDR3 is TGTGCTAGCAGCTTAGCGCTGACCGGGGAGACCCAGTACTTC. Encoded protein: CASSLALTGETQYF.

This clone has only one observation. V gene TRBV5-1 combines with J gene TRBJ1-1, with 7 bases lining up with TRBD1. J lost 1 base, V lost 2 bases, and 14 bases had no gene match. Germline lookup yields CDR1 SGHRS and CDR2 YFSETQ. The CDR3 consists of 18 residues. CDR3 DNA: TGCGCCAGCAGCTTCGGGGGAGACAGGGATTGGAGGAACACTGAAGCTTTCTTT. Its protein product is CASSFGGDRDWRNTEAFF.

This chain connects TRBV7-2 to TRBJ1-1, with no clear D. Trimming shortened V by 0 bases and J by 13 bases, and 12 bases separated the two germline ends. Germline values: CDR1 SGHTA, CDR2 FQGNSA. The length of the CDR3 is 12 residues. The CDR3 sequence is CASSLALPEVFF. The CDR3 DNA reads TGTGCCAGCAGCTTAGCCCTCCCCGAGGTTTTCTTT. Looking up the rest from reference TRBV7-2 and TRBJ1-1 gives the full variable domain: GAGVSQSPSNKVTEKGKDVELRCDPISGHTALYWYRQSLGQGLEFLIYFQGNSAPDKSGLPSDRFSAERTGGSVSTLTIQRTQQEDSAVYLCASSLALPEVFFGQGTRLTVV.

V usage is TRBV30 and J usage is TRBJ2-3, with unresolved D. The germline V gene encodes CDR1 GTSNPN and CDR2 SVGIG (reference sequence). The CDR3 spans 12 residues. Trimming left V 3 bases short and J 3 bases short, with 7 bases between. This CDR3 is CAWRLRTDTQYF. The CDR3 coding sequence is TGTGCCTGGAGGCTGCGGACAGATACGCAGTATTTT.

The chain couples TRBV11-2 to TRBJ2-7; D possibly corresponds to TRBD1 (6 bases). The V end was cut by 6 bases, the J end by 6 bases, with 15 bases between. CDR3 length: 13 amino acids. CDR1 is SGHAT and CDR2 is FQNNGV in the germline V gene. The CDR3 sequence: CASSQGTTGEQYV. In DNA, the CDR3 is TGTGCCAGCAGTCAGGGGACCACAGGCGAGCAGTACGTC.

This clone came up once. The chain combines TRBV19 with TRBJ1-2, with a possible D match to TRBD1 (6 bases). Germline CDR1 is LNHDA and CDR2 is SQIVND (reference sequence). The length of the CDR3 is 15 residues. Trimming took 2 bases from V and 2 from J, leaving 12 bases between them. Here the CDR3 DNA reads TGTGCCAGTAGTATATTTCCAGGGGAGAACTATGGCTACACCTTC. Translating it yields CASSIFPGENYGYTF.